This TCR beta chain originates from a study of T cells in Graves' hyperthyroidism and ophthalmopathy. Study outcomes and limitations: Ophthalmopathy onset followed model prediction by a median about six months. Most thyroid-expanded clonotypes above 0.001 were also found in blood. Separating ophthalmopathy from stable hyperthyroidism was achieved by a 13 V-J model.

This clonotype was counted at least ten times. The antigen is undetermined. Using RNA transcripts as the source, TCR beta CDR3 regions were amplified. First-round RT-PCR of the TCR CDR3 relied on the HTBI primer set. TCRdb ran MiXCR on the multiplex PCR reads and lists one entry per CDR3 protein. The data contain approximately 620,000 distinct CDR3 sequences, roughly 14% of them singletons. Germline CDR1 reads SNHLY; CDR2 reads FYNNEI. With V trimmed by 6 bases and J by 2 bases, 13 bases remained unmatched. This CDR3 spans 18 amino acids. Input material: blood. This clonotype was obtained from a young woman with Graves' hyperthyroidism that later progressed to Graves' ophthalmopathy. The chain has TRBV2 and TRBJ2-3; TRBD2 matches 11 bases. Here the CDR3 reads CASRAKPGTSGTTDTQYF. In DNA, the CDR3 is TGTGCCAGCAGGGCCAAACCCGGGACTAGCGGAACCACAGATACGCAGTATTTT.